This T cell receptor (beta chain) is drawn from a study of blood T cell repertoires in COVID-19. Study information: Nucleic acid was either cDNA or gDNA, and it came from T cells, B-cell-depleted T cells, or PBMCs.

Per the original methods: Amplification with reference gene primers provided the estimates of nucleated cell counts. Measured with immunoSEQ multiplex PCR; TCRdb has only the in-frame clones, and not every one. The V and J calls and the clone size are those of that table, but D and trimming were determined from the DNA. The data contain some 240,000 clones, roughly 82% of them seen just once; the ten biggest clones take up 1.2% to 1.5%. Germline CDR1 reads GTSNPN; CDR2 reads SVGIG (reference sequence). V was trimmed by 3 bases and J by 6 bases, leaving 8 bases between them. CDR3 length equals 12 residues.

The source of this sequence is a woman in her thirties or forties who had recovered from COVID-19. The chain couples TRBV30 to TRBJ2-2, with D possibly being TRBD2 (5 bases). What was sequenced was peripheral blood. CDR3 amino acids: CAWSRGPGELFF. The CDR3 DNA reads TGTGCCTGGAGCCGAGGGCCCGGGGAGCTGTTTTTT.